What follows are 17 T cell receptor beta chains derived from one specimen sequenced in a study of PD-L1 blockade in urothelial cancer. Repertoires were generated with immunoSEQ multiplex PCR, while TCRdb's copy carries only in-frame clones and drops some. The table lists around 110,000 clones, approximately 90% of them singletons. Time point meaning: peripheral blood 6 weeks after treatment start. Sequenced material: PBMCs, taken around atezolizumab (anti-PD-L1) treatment. Receptors originate from a man between 60 and 75 years old with urothelial cancer.

In DNA, the CDR3 is TGCGCCAGCAGCTTGGGGGGAGCATGGGCCAACGAGCAGTACTTC. This translates into CASSLGGAWANEQYF. The rearrangement joins TRBV5-1 to TRBJ2-7; possibly TRBD2 for D (5 bases). Germline CDR1 reads SGHRS; CDR2 reads YFSETQ. Trimming pared 0 bases from V and 5 bases from J, leaving 15 bases between. This CDR3 region has 15 residues.

This chain links TRBV28 with TRBJ1-2; 8 bases align to TRBD1. CDR3 length: 13 residues. Losses at the gene ends were 5 bases for V and 8 bases for J; bases not matched to a gene: 7. Germline V gene data show CDR1 as MDHEN and CDR2 as SYDVKM. The CDR3 reads CASSNLQGGGYTF. CDR3 sequence (DNA): TGTGCCAGCAGTAATCTACAGGGGGGAGGCTACACCTTC.

This rearrangement joins TRBV15 to TRBJ2-7; 8 nucleotides agree with TRBD1. Looked up from germline, CDR1 is LNHNV and CDR2 is YYDKDF (reference sequence). The CDR3 is 14 amino acids. Unmatched junction bases numbered 7, after V lost 5 bases and J lost 4 bases. The CDR3 protein is CATSPRTGLYEQYF. The CDR3 region has the DNA TGTGCCACCAGCCCCCGGACAGGGTTGTACGAGCAGTACTTC.

This clone was found a few times. This chain links TRBV21-1 with TRBJ1-6; TRBD1, as called in the table, went unchecked against the DNA. TRBV21-1 is an annotated pseudogene. The CDR3 spans 16 residues. This chain's CDR3 is CARGTVEHEDNSPLHF. The CDR3, as DNA: TGTGCCAGGGGGACAGTGGAACATGAGGATAATTCACCCCTCCACTTT.

The chain carries TRBV7-9 and TRBJ1-1; D call uncertain. Trimming took 5 bases from V and 4 from J, leaving 8 bases between them. Germline assignment: CDR1 SEHNR and CDR2 FQNEAQ (reference sequence). The CDR3 covers 12 residues. DNA of the CDR3: TGTGCCAGCAGCCTCCGGGGCACTGAAGCTTTCTTT. Translation: CASSLRGTEAFF. Variable domain in full (rest from reference TRBV7-9 and TRBJ1-1): DTGVSQNPRHKITKRGQNVTFRCDPISEHNRLYWYRQTLGQGPEFLTYFQNEAQLEKSRLLSDRFSAERPKGSFSTLEIQRTEQGDSAMYLCASSLRGTEAFFGQGTRLTVV.

This rearrangement joins TRBV29-1 to TRBJ1-1; 10 bases align to TRBD1. Losses at the gene ends were 3 bases for V and 7 bases for J; bases not matched to a gene: 11. The CDR3 runs to 15 residues. Germline V gene data show CDR1 as SQVTM and CDR2 as ANQGSEA. This CDR3 is CSVEAAGTGVYEAFF. CDR3 nucleotides: TGCAGCGTTGAGGCGGCCGGGACAGGGGTTTATGAAGCTTTCTTT.

This clone appeared once. The chain recombines TRBV4-1 with TRBJ2-5; D gene ambiguous. There are 15 residues in the CDR3. V dropped 0 bases and J dropped 4 bases, with 12 bases sitting between them. Germline-derived CDR1 and CDR2 are MGHRA and YSYEKL. The CDR3 loop is CASSQEDSRGETQYF. The CDR3 DNA sequence: TGCGCCAGCAGCCAAGAAGACTCCCGAGGAGAGACCCAGTACTTC.

This chain uses TRBV28 with TRBJ2-3; possibly TRBD2 for D (5 bases). The V gene lost 7 bases and the J gene lost 1 base, with 9 bases spanning the gap. This CDR3 is 13 amino acids long. In germline, CDR1 is MDHEN, CDR2 SYDVKM. CDR3: CASTNSGTDTQYF. The CDR3 region has the DNA TGTGCCAGCACTAATAGCGGCACAGATACGCAGTATTTT.

V and J are TRBV27 and TRBJ1-6; tentatively, D is TRBD1 (5 bases). The CDR3 has 16 amino acids. The germline CDR1 and CDR2 sequences are MNHEY and SMNVEV (reference sequence). Trimming took 8 bases from V and 0 from J, leaving 14 bases between them. This CDR3 is CASSRVLGSYNSPLHF. The DNA for the CDR3 is TGTGCCAGCTCCAGGGTTCTAGGCTCCTATAATTCACCCCTCCACTTT.

The chain couples TRBV29-1 to TRBJ1-2; D not resolved. CDR3 length equals 12 residues. Between the trimmed V and J ends, which lost 7 bases and 6 bases, there was a span of 15 bases. Germline V CDR1 and CDR2: SQVTM, ANQGSEA. The CDR3 here is CSGRNYGDGYTF. The CDR3 DNA is TGCAGCGGGAGGAACTATGGTGATGGCTACACCTTC. Full variable domain (missing parts from reference TRBV29-1 and TRBJ1-2): SAVISQKPSRDICQRGTSLTIQCQVDSQVTMMFWYRQQPGQSLTLIATANQGSEATYESGFVIDKFPISRPNLTFSTLTVSNMSPEDSSIYLCSGRNYGDGYTFGSGTRLTVV.

This chain links TRBV7-2 with TRBJ2-2; D is possibly TRBD1 (5 bases). Germline V gene data show CDR1 as SGHTA and CDR2 as FQGNSA. Trimming stripped 2 bases from V and 7 bases from J, with 5 bases between. There are 12 residues in the CDR3. The CDR3 DNA is TGTGCCAGCAGCTTAAGGGGCGGGGAGCTGTTTTTT. Its translation is CASSLRGGELFF.

The chain is built from TRBV7-3 and TRBJ2-1, with 8 bases identical to TRBD2. After removal of 0 bases from V and 7 bases from J, the junction contained 8 bases not matched to a gene. CDR1 is SGHTA and CDR2 is FQGTGA in the germline V gene. The CDR3 extends over 16 amino acids. The CDR3 here is CASSLTSAGVGNEQFF. DNA of the CDR3: TGTGCCAGCAGCTTAACGTCAGCGGGAGTAGGGAATGAGCAGTTCTTC.

This clone has a single count. The genes are TRBV6-6 and TRBJ1-4; D uncertain. The CDR3 has 13 amino acids. Trimming stripped 6 bases from V and 6 bases from J, with 11 bases between. The germline gives CDR1 MNHNY, CDR2 SVGAGI (reference sequence). CDR3: CASRTPADEKLFF. CDR3 DNA: TGTGCCAGCAGAACTCCGGCGGATGAAAAACTGTTTTTT.

CDR3 loop: CASSPTSFTGELFF. CDR3 bases: TGTGCCAGCAGCCCCACTAGTTTCACCGGGGAGCTGTTTTTT. This chain links TRBV28 with TRBJ2-2; a possible D gene is TRBD2 (5 bases). Germline V gene sequence: CDR1 MDHEN, CDR2 SYDVKM. V dropped 6 bases and J dropped 4 bases, with 12 bases sitting between them. The CDR3 has 14 residues.

This chain links TRBV9 with TRBJ1-5; TRBD1 might be the D (6 bases). Per the germline V gene, CDR1 is SGDLS and CDR2 is YYNGEE. This CDR3 is built from 14 residues. V was clipped by 0 bases and J by 7 bases, with 11 bases between them. CDR3 sequence: CASSVGTEGQPQHF. The CDR3 DNA follows: TGTGCCAGCAGCGTAGGGACAGAGGGACAGCCCCAGCATTTT.

This rearrangement joins TRBV2 to TRBJ2-7, with 9 bases lining up with TRBD1. Losses at the gene ends were 8 bases for V and 1 base for J; bases not matched to a gene: 6. Germline loops: CDR1 SNHLY, CDR2 FYNNEI. The CDR3 has 14 residues. As DNA, the CDR3 is TGTGCCAGCGCAGGGACAGGGTTTTCCTACGAGCAGTACTTC. This sequence encodes CASAGTGFSYEQYF.

The CDR3 bases are TGTGCCAGCAGCTTAGTGGGTAGCGGGGGGTCCCCCGGGGAGCTGTTTTTT. It codes for CASSLVGSGGSPGELFF. V gene TRBV7-8 combines with J gene TRBJ2-2; 10 nucleotides align to TRBD2. The CDR3 length is 17 residues. With 1 base clipped from V and 6 bases from J, the junction kept 8 bases outside the gene matches. Looked up from germline, CDR1 is SGHVS and CDR2 is FQNEAQ.